These 3 T cell receptor beta chains originate from one sample sequenced in a study of blood T cell repertoires in COVID-19. Sequenced by immunoSEQ multiplex PCR; TCRdb stores in-frame clones only, minus some. Of around 150,000 clones detected, roughly 80% appear once; the ten largest clones hold approximately 3%. The sample consisted of peripheral blood. These receptors were collected from a man between 65 and 85 years old with acute or convalescent COVID-19.

The V gene is TRBV28, the J gene TRBJ2-3; 7 nucleotides agree with TRBD1. The CDR3 contains 17 residues. From germline, CDR1 is MDHEN and CDR2 SYDVKM. After removal of 5 bases from V and 0 bases from J, the junction contained 11 bases not matched to a gene. The CDR3 nucleotides are TGTGCCAGCAGTCCTTCACAGGGGAGAGGTAGCACAGATACGCAGTATTTT. Amino acids: CASSPSQGRGSTDTQYF.

The J gene is TRBJ2-1, the V gene TRBV6-4, with D possibly being TRBD2 (5 bases). Germline lookup yields CDR1 MRHNA and CDR2 SNTAGT. This CDR3 has 14 residues. With 3 bases removed from V and 4 bases from J, the gap between germline ends came to 10 bases. The CDR3 sequence is CASSEELGYNEQFF. The CDR3 nucleotides read TGTGCCAGCAGTGAGGAACTAGGTTACAATGAGCAGTTCTTC.

The chain links TRBV7-3 to TRBJ2-2; 11 bases map to TRBD2. The CDR3 covers 17 residues. The junction had 3 bases not matched to a gene; V was cut back by 2 bases and J by 1 base. The germline gives CDR1 SGHTA, CDR2 FQGTGA. The CDR3 coding sequence is TGTGCCAGCAGCTTAGGGACTAGCGGTTGGAACACCGGGGAGCTGTTTTTT. It encodes CASSLGTSGWNTGELFF. The variable domain in full, completed from reference TRBV7-3 and TRBJ2-2, reads GAGVSQTPSNKVTEKGKYVELRCDPISGHTALYWYRQSLGQGPEFLIYFQGTGAADDSGLPNDRFFAVRPEGSVSTLKIQRTERGDSAVYLCASSLGTSGWNTGELFFGEGSRLTVL.